This T cell receptor beta chain came from a study of OX40 agonist ivuxolimab in advanced cancers. Sequencing used immunoSEQ multiplex PCR; TCRdb keeps in-frame clones, though not all of them. The table records 70,000 to 75,000 clones, about 86% of them present only once. CDR1 WNHNN and CDR2 SYGVQD come from the germline V gene (reference sequence). V gave up 3 bases and J gave up 6 bases; unmatched junction bases: 5. The CDR3 covers 14 residues. Specimen: CD4+ or CD8+ T cells sorted from blood, collected in a trial of the OX40 agonist ivuxolimab. V is TRBV10-1 and J is TRBJ1-5; 7 bases are shared with TRBD1. The source of this sequence is an adult with an advanced solid tumor such as melanoma, head and neck, liver or kidney cancer. Written as DNA, the CDR3 is TGCGCCAGCAGTGATTCACAGGGGTTTCAGCCCCAGCATTTT. As protein: CASSDSQGFQPQHF.